This is a list of T cell receptor beta chains from one sample in a study of blood T cell repertoires in COVID-19. The protocol was immunoSEQ multiplex PCR, while the TCRdb copy is restricted to in-frame clones and leaves out a portion. The profile shows more than 95,000 clones, more than 75% of them singletons. Material: peripheral blood. The receptors were sampled from a man aged 55 to 69 with acute or convalescent COVID-19. Both conserved end residues are part of each CDR3. The order of the fields is J gene, CDR3 length, D gene, clone size, V gene, CDR3 DNA, CDR3 protein. A D gene is named only where the DNA matches it firmly. Size tells how often a clone was seen (once, few, many) or the class of an expanded clone, and some rows leave it out.

>TRBJ1-5|13|NA|NA|TRBV19
TGTGCCAGTAGTATGGCCCATCTTCAGCCCCAGCATTTT
CASSMAHLQPQHF
>TRBJ1-1|13|NA|NA|TRBV6-5
TGTGCCAGCAGTTACTCACCAGACAGTCGAGCTTTCTTT
CASSYSPDSRAFF
>TRBJ2-3|17|TRBD2|NA|TRBV5-1
TGCGCCAGCAGCCTACGCTCTAGCGGATCTAGCACAGATACGCAGTATTTT
CASSLRSSGSSTDTQYF
>TRBJ1-2|15|NA|NA|TRBV4-3
TGCGCCAGCAGCCCAAATCCCCCCGGGGGCTATGGCTACACCTTC
CASSPNPPGGYGYTF
>TRBJ1-5|15|TRBD1|NA|TRBV27
TGTGCCAGCAGTTTGACAGGGACCAGCAATCAGCCCCAGCATTTT
CASSLTGTSNQPQHF
>TRBJ2-1|15|TRBD2|NA|TRBV6-5
TGTGCCAGCAGCGTAGCGGGAGGGGGTTGGGATGAGCAGTTCTTC
CASSVAGGGWDEQFF
>TRBJ1-4|15|NA|NA|TRBV25-1
TGTGCCAGCAGTCCCGGGATTACGTTTAATGAAAAACTGTTTTTT
CASSPGITFNEKLFF
>TRBJ1-1|16|TRBD1|NA|TRBV6-2/TRBV6-3
TGTGCCAGCAGTTACTCGGACGGGACAGGGGGTACTGAAGCTTTCTTT
CASSYSDGTGGTEAFF
>TRBJ1-3|17|TRBD1|few|TRBV7-9
TGTGCCAGCAGCTCCATCACAGGGGAAGTCTCTGGAAACACCATATATTTT
CASSSITGEVSGNTIYF
>TRBJ1-1|14|NA|NA|TRBV6-1
TGTGCCAGCAGTGAACTCTTACAGAACACTGAAGCTTTCTTT
CASSELLQNTEAFF
>TRBJ2-1|14|TRBD2|NA|TRBV7-9
TGTGCCAGCAGCGGGACTAGCTTGGGCAATGAGCAGTTCTTC
CASSGTSLGNEQFF
>TRBJ2-7|15|TRBD2|NA|TRBV7-8
TGTGCCAGCAGCCTACTAGCGGGAGGGCCAGACGAGCAGTACTTC
CASSLLAGGPDEQYF
>TRBJ2-2|16|TRBD1|NA|TRBV9
TGTGCCAGCAGCGTAGCAGGGGGCAGGGGCACCGGGGAGCTGTTTTTT
CASSVAGGRGTGELFF
>TRBJ1-1|14|NA|NA|TRBV28
TGTGCCAGCAGTTGGCGCCCCCTCAGCGCTGAAGCTTTCTTT
CASSWRPLSAEAFF
>TRBJ1-6|14|NA|NA|TRBV23-1
TGCGCCAGCATCTCATTAGAGATCGGGTCACCCCTCCACTTT
CASISLEIGSPLHF
>TRBJ1-1|14|NA|few|TRBV29-1
TGCAGCGTTGACAGAACTAGCTTGAACACTGAAGCTTTCTTT
CSVDRTSLNTEAFF
>TRBJ2-7|15|NA|NA|TRBV11-2
TGTGCCAGCAGCCCCGAGCGGCTCCAATCCTACGAGCAGTACTTC
CASSPERLQSYEQYF
>TRBJ2-2|14|NA|NA|TRBV2
TGTGCCAGCAGTGGGGGAGGGAACACCGGGGAGCTGTTTTTT
CASSGGGNTGELFF
>TRBJ1-3|14|NA|NA|TRBV6-5
TGTGCCAGCAGGAGCGTAGTCTCTGGAAACACCATATATTTT
CASRSVVSGNTIYF
>TRBJ2-3|14|NA|NA|TRBV18
TGTGCCAGCTCACCACCTAGCACGGGGGATACGCAGTATTTT
CASSPPSTGDTQYF
>TRBJ1-4|15|NA|NA|TRBV19
TGTGCCAGTACCCGGCGGGACGCCGGCGCCGAAAAACTGTTTTTT
CASTRRDAGAEKLFF
>TRBJ2-7|14|TRBD2|NA|TRBV6-5
TGTGCCAGCAGCGAGACTAGCGGGAGGTACGAGCAGTACTTC
CASSETSGRYEQYF
>TRBJ1-3|18|NA|NA|TRBV19
TGTGCCAGTAGTATGTTTAATCGAGACAGAAGCTCTGGAAACACCATATATTTT
CASSMFNRDRSSGNTIYF
>TRBJ2-3|15|NA|once|TRBV5-4
TGTGCCAGCAGCTCCACTAGCAGTCCCACAGATACGCAGTATTTT
CASSSTSSPTDTQYF
>TRBJ1-2|14|NA|NA|TRBV27
TGTGCCAGCAGTTTAAGAGCGGGGGGCTATGGCTACACCTTC
CASSLRAGGYGYTF
>TRBJ2-7|13|NA|NA|TRBV21-1
TGTGCCAGCGTTATAGCGGCCTCCTACGAGCAGTACTTC
CASVIAASYEQYF
>TRBJ2-1|15|NA|NA|TRBV19
TGTGCCTCCCAGGAGGGAGGCGGGGTATACAATGAGCAGTTCTTC
CASQEGGGVYNEQFF
>TRBJ1-5|16|TRBD1|NA|TRBV27
TGTGCCAGCAGTTTCTCGGGACAGGGGTTCAATCAGCCCCAGCATTTT
CASSFSGQGFNQPQHF
>TRBJ2-1|13|NA|NA|TRBV5-6
TGTGCCAGCAGCTCTGGAGGGCTTAATGAGCAGTTCTTC
CASSSGGLNEQFF
>TRBJ1-2|10|NA|NA|TRBV6-5
TGTGCCAGCCCCCCCCCGGGCTACACCTTC
CASPPPGYTF
>TRBJ2-1|15|TRBD2|NA|TRBV27
TGTGCCAGCAGTAAAACTAGCGGGAGGGCCGGAGAGCAGTTCTTC
CASSKTSGRAGEQFF
>TRBJ2-1|17|TRBD2|once|TRBV18
TGTGCCAGCTCACCCAGTCGGGAGGTTTCCTCCTACAATGAGCAGTTCTTC
CASSPSREVSSYNEQFF
>TRBJ2-1|17|NA|NA|TRBV5-4
TGTGCCAGCAGCTTGGTATTGGGACACAGCTCCTACAATGAGCAGTTCTTC
CASSLVLGHSSYNEQFF
>TRBJ2-2|15|NA|NA|TRBV14
TGTGCCAGCAGCCAATTCCAGGCCGACACCGGGGAGCTGTTTTTT
CASSQFQADTGELFF
>TRBJ2-1|15|TRBD2|NA|TRBV19
TGTGCCAGTAGTGAACTAGCGGGGCTTTACAATGAGCAGTTCTTC
CASSELAGLYNEQFF
>TRBJ1-6|12|NA|NA|TRBV4-2
TGTGCCAGCAGCCGGGGGGGTTCACCCCTCCACTTT
CASSRGGSPLHF
>TRBJ2-1|16|NA|NA|TRBV19
TGTGCCACATCACGGTCCGCAGGGCTCTCCTACAATGAGCAGTTCTTC
CATSRSAGLSYNEQFF
>TRBJ1-6|14|NA|NA|TRBV18
TGTGCCAGCTCACCGGCGGGTTATAATTCACCCCTCCACTTT
CASSPAGYNSPLHF
>TRBJ1-1|10|NA|NA|TRBV10-2
TGCGCCAGCAACTACCCCCAAGCTTTCTTT
CASNYPQAFF
>TRBJ1-1|14|NA|once|TRBV10-3
TGTGCCACCCTTAACGGAGGGGCTAGCACTGAAGCTTTCTTT
CATLNGGASTEAFF
>TRBJ2-4|16|TRBD1|NA|TRBV19
TGTGCCAGTAGTTCGGGACAGTCCATAGCCAAAAACATTCAGTACTTC
CASSSGQSIAKNIQYF
>TRBJ1-1|10|NA|few|TRBV20-1
TGCAGTGCTAGTCGTACTGAAGCTTTCTTT
CSASRTEAFF
>TRBJ2-5|12|NA|NA|TRBV12-3/TRBV12-4
TGTGCCAGCAGTTTGACTCGAGAGACCCAGTACTTC
CASSLTRETQYF
>TRBJ2-2|15|NA|few|TRBV24-1
TGTGCCACCAGTGATTTGAGGCAGGGTGTCGGGGAGCTGTTTTTT
CATSDLRQGVGELFF
>TRBJ1-4|15|TRBD1|NA|TRBV10-2
TGCGCCAGCAGTGAAACCCACAGGGGAAGCGAAAAACTGTTTTTT
CASSETHRGSEKLFF
>TRBJ1-5|12|NA|few|TRBV9
TGTGCCAGCAGCGTAGGCGTCCAGCCCCAGCATTTT
CASSVGVQPQHF
>TRBJ1-1|15|NA|NA|TRBV5-1
TGCGCCAGCAGCACACCGGGGGGCGGAGGCACTGAAGCTTTCTTT
CASSTPGGGGTEAFF
>TRBJ2-3|15|NA|NA|TRBV6-1
TGTGCCAGCAGTGAATCACGGCAGGCCACAGATACGCAGTATTTT
CASSESRQATDTQYF
>TRBJ1-3|16|NA|NA|TRBV5-1
TGCGCCAGCAGCTTGACTCTCCATAGCTCTGGAAACACCATATATTTT
CASSLTLHSSGNTIYF
>TRBJ1-3|14|NA|once|TRBV6-5
TGTGCCAGTAAGCTTCGGGAGCTAGGAAACACCATATATTTT
CASKLRELGNTIYF